This TCR beta chain was captured by sequencing in a study of T cell responses to AZD1222 COVID-19 vaccine. Whole-study findings and limits: Baseline antibody screening turned up just a handful of seropositive AZD1222 recipients. Once two AZD1222 doses were given, Spike-specific TCR breadth and depth went up. Repertoire samples came only from after the peak T cell response.

On this clone itself: Its specificity is not known.

This CDR3 region has 12 residues. V was pared by 5 bases and J by 2 bases, with 6 bases between. Germline CDR1 LGHNT, CDR2 FRNRAP. Libraries were prepared by immunoSEQ multiplex PCR; TCRdb keeps only in-frame clonotypes and omits some of them. This sample has 75,000 to 100,000 clones, with over 75% found just once. The sequence was collected from an adult in good health. The specimen was peripheral blood, collected on day 0 of AZD1222 vaccination. The chain combines TRBV12-5 with TRBJ1-2; D gene unclear. CDR3 DNA sequence: TGTGCTAGTGGTATGTCCAACTATGGCTACACCTTC. This sequence encodes CASGMSNYGYTF.